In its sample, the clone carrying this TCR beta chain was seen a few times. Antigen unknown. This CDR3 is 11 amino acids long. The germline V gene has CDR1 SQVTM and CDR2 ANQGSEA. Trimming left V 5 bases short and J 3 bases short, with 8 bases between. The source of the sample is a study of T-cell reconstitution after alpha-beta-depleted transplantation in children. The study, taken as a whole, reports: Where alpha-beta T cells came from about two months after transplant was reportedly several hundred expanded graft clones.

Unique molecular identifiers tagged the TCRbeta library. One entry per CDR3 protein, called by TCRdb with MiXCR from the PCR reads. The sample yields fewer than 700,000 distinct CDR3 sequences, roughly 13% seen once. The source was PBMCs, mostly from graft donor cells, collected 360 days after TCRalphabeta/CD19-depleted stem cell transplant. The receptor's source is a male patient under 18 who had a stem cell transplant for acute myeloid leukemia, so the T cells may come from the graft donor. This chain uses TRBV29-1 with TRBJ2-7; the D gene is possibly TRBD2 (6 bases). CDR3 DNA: TGCAGCGTTTGGGGGGACTACGAGCAGTACTTC. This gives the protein CSVWGDYEQYF.